These T cell receptor beta chains were read from a single sample in a study of PD-L1 blockade in urothelial cancer. Sequencing was performed with immunoSEQ multiplex PCR; in TCRdb, only in-frame clones are kept and a portion is missing. The profile shows 70,000 to 100,000 clones, 84% of them singletons. The sequencing used PBMCs, collected around atezolizumab (anti-PD-L1) treatment. These receptors originate from a man in his sixties with urothelial cancer. Each CDR3 is given with its conserved first and last residue. Each record gives: clone size, J gene, V gene, D gene, CDR3 DNA, CDR3 protein. A D gene is named only where the DNA matches it firmly. Only some rows state a clone size, as once, few, many or a class for expanded clones.

abundance: few; j_gene: TRBJ1-2; v_gene: TRBV6-1; d_gene: .; CDR3nt: TGTGCCAGCAGTGAATCAGGGGTTGGGTATGGCTACACCTTC; CDR3aa: CASSESGVGYGYTF
abundance: .; j_gene: TRBJ2-1; v_gene: TRBV29-1; d_gene: TRBD2; CDR3nt: TGCAGCGTTGAAGATACGGGGACTAGCGGGAATTCGAATGAGCAGTTCTTC; CDR3aa: CSVEDTGTSGNSNEQFF
abundance: .; j_gene: TRBJ2-3; v_gene: TRBV19; d_gene: .; CDR3nt: TGTGCCAGTAGTATAGGGGGGCAGGGTGCCGATACGCAGTATTTT; CDR3aa: CASSIGGQGADTQYF
abundance: .; j_gene: TRBJ2-3; v_gene: TRBV6-1; d_gene: .; CDR3nt: TGTGCCAGCAGTGAAGGTAGAGTCACAGATACGCAGTATTTT; CDR3aa: CASSEGRVTDTQYF
abundance: .; j_gene: TRBJ1-1; v_gene: TRBV6-6; d_gene: .; CDR3nt: TGTGCCAGCAGCCGTTCCAGGGCGGCGAACACTGAAGCTTTCTTT; CDR3aa: CASSRSRAANTEAFF
abundance: .; j_gene: TRBJ2-3; v_gene: TRBV7-9; d_gene: TRBD2; CDR3nt: TGTGCCAGCAGCTCGACTAGCGGGGGCACAGATACGCAGTATTTT; CDR3aa: CASSSTSGGTDTQYF
abundance: .; j_gene: TRBJ1-2; v_gene: TRBV7-9; d_gene: TRBD1; CDR3nt: TGTGCCAGCAGCATTGGGGACAGGGTGAACGGCTACACCTTC; CDR3aa: CASSIGDRVNGYTF
abundance: once; j_gene: TRBJ2-7; v_gene: TRBV2; d_gene: TRBD2; CDR3nt: TGTGCCAGCAGCTCGGGGGGGGACGGAACCTACGAGCAGTACTTC; CDR3aa: CASSSGGDGTYEQYF
abundance: .; j_gene: TRBJ2-1; v_gene: TRBV11-3; d_gene: .; CDR3nt: TGTGCCAGCAGCTTCCGCCCAGGTCCCTACAATGAGCAGTTCTTC; CDR3aa: CASSFRPGPYNEQFF
abundance: few; j_gene: TRBJ1-1; v_gene: TRBV2; d_gene: .; CDR3nt: TGTGCCAGCACTCTTACGACAGCGAACACTGAAGCTTTCTTT; CDR3aa: CASTLTTANTEAFF
abundance: .; j_gene: TRBJ2-1; v_gene: TRBV7-3; d_gene: .; CDR3nt: TGTGCCAGCAGCCTGCAAAATAGAGGTAACAATGAGCAGTTCTTC; CDR3aa: CASSLQNRGNNEQFF
abundance: .; j_gene: TRBJ2-3; v_gene: TRBV6-5; d_gene: .; CDR3nt: TGTGCCAGCAGTTCGACTCACAGGGGAGGAGGGGATACGCAGTATTTT; CDR3aa: CASSSTHRGGGDTQYF
abundance: few; j_gene: TRBJ1-2; v_gene: TRBV11-2; d_gene: .; CDR3nt: TGTGCCAGCAGCCACCCAGGGTCGACTAACTATGGCTACACCTTC; CDR3aa: CASSHPGSTNYGYTF
abundance: .; j_gene: TRBJ2-2; v_gene: TRBV10-1; d_gene: TRBD1; CDR3nt: TGCGCCAGCAGTGAGTCGGGACAGGGATCCGGGGAGCTGTTTTTT; CDR3aa: CASSESGQGSGELFF
abundance: once; j_gene: TRBJ2-4; v_gene: TRBV10-1; d_gene: TRBD1; CDR3nt: TGCGCCAGCAGTGAGTCGGTAGGACAGGCCAACATTCAGTACTTC; CDR3aa: CASSESVGQANIQYF
abundance: .; j_gene: TRBJ2-7; v_gene: TRBV6-1; d_gene: TRBD1; CDR3nt: TGTGCCAGCAGTGAAATCACAGGGGCTACCTACGAGCAGTACTTC; CDR3aa: CASSEITGATYEQYF
abundance: few; j_gene: TRBJ1-2; v_gene: TRBV19; d_gene: .; CDR3nt: TGTGCCAGTAGTACGCAGGGGCTCTGGGGCTACACCTTC; CDR3aa: CASSTQGLWGYTF
abundance: few; j_gene: TRBJ1-1; v_gene: TRBV27; d_gene: TRBD1; CDR3nt: TGTGCCAGCAGTGACAGGGGGCTCACTGAAGCTTTCTTT; CDR3aa: CASSDRGLTEAFF
abundance: once; j_gene: TRBJ1-5; v_gene: TRBV19; d_gene: .; CDR3nt: TGTGCCAGTACCCCCGAGAGCAATCAGCCCCAGCATTTT; CDR3aa: CASTPESNQPQHF
abundance: .; j_gene: TRBJ1-1; v_gene: TRBV5-8; d_gene: .; CDR3nt: TGTGCCAGCAGCTTGGCCGGGCGGGGCACTGAAGCTTTCTTT; CDR3aa: CASSLAGRGTEAFF
abundance: .; j_gene: TRBJ2-7; v_gene: TRBV5-1; d_gene: .; CDR3nt: TGCGCCAGCAGCCAATCAGGGGCCGTTCTCGAGCAGTACTTC; CDR3aa: CASSQSGAVLEQYF
abundance: .; j_gene: TRBJ2-5; v_gene: TRBV19; d_gene: TRBD2; CDR3nt: TGTGCCAGTAGTAAACAGACTAGCGGGGTGCAAGAGACCCAGTACTTC; CDR3aa: CASSKQTSGVQETQYF
abundance: few; j_gene: TRBJ1-5; v_gene: TRBV5-8; d_gene: .; CDR3nt: TGTGCCAGCAGCTTGAGGACAGATCGTCAGCCCCAGCATTTT; CDR3aa: CASSLRTDRQPQHF
abundance: .; j_gene: TRBJ2-5; v_gene: TRBV19; d_gene: TRBD2; CDR3nt: TGTGCCAGTAGTACCAGGACTAGCGGGAGGAAAGAGACCCAGTACTTC; CDR3aa: CASSTRTSGRKETQYF
abundance: .; j_gene: TRBJ2-1; v_gene: TRBV29-1; d_gene: TRBD2; CDR3nt: TGCAGCGTTGCGGGACTACGCACCAATGAGCAGTTCTTC; CDR3aa: CSVAGLRTNEQFF
abundance: few; j_gene: TRBJ2-4; v_gene: TRBV27; d_gene: .; CDR3nt: TGTGCCAGCAGCCCTTCCAAAAACATTCAGTACTTC; CDR3aa: CASSPSKNIQYF
abundance: .; j_gene: TRBJ2-7; v_gene: TRBV7-2; d_gene: .; CDR3nt: TGTGCCAGCAGCTTAACACACGAGCAGTACTTC; CDR3aa: CASSLTHEQYF
abundance: .; j_gene: TRBJ2-1; v_gene: TRBV7-2; d_gene: .; CDR3nt: TGTGCCAGCAGCTGGACCGGACCCCAAGGGGATGAGCAGTTCTTC; CDR3aa: CASSWTGPQGDEQFF
abundance: few; j_gene: TRBJ1-1; v_gene: TRBV19; d_gene: .; CDR3nt: TGTGCCAGTAAACAGGGAAACACTGAAGCTTTCTTT; CDR3aa: CASKQGNTEAFF
abundance: .; j_gene: TRBJ1-2; v_gene: TRBV7-2; d_gene: TRBD1; CDR3nt: TGTGCCAGCAGCGCCCAGGGGGCGAACTATGGCTACACCTTC; CDR3aa: CASSAQGANYGYTF
abundance: .; j_gene: TRBJ2-3; v_gene: TRBV19; d_gene: TRBD2; CDR3nt: TGTGCCAGTAGTGCCCAGGCTAGCGGGGGTGGAGATACGCAGTATTTT; CDR3aa: CASSAQASGGGDTQYF
abundance: .; j_gene: TRBJ2-2; v_gene: TRBV10-1; d_gene: TRBD2; CDR3nt: TGCGCCAGCAGCGATCCCCAAGGACTAGCGGGAATTGACAATCATGGCGGGGAGCTGTTTTTT; CDR3aa: CASSDPQGLAGIDNHGGELFF
abundance: .; j_gene: TRBJ1-1; v_gene: TRBV7-9; d_gene: TRBD1; CDR3nt: TGTGCCAGCAGCTCGAGACAGGGCACTGAAGCTTTCTTT; CDR3aa: CASSSRQGTEAFF
abundance: .; j_gene: TRBJ1-4; v_gene: TRBV2; d_gene: TRBD1; CDR3nt: TGTGCCAGCAGTGAAGGAGGGACAGGTGAAAAACTGTTTTTT; CDR3aa: CASSEGGTGEKLFF
abundance: .; j_gene: TRBJ2-7; v_gene: TRBV5-4; d_gene: .; CDR3nt: TGTGCCAGCAGCTTGGGAATGCAGGGCGGCGAGCAGTACTTC; CDR3aa: CASSLGMQGGEQYF
abundance: .; j_gene: TRBJ2-7; v_gene: TRBV7-2; d_gene: TRBD1; CDR3nt: TGTGCCAGCAGCCCTGGACAGGGGGCTGGTTACGAGCAGTACTTC; CDR3aa: CASSPGQGAGYEQYF
abundance: .; j_gene: TRBJ2-6; v_gene: TRBV2; d_gene: TRBD2; CDR3nt: TGTGCCAGCAGTGTAACTAGCGGGGGGGGTGGGGCCAACGTCCTGACTTTC; CDR3aa: CASSVTSGGGGANVLTF
abundance: .; j_gene: TRBJ1-2; v_gene: TRBV6-5; d_gene: .; CDR3nt: TGTGCCAGCAGTTACGGTTTTGGGCAGCTCTATGGCTACACCTTC; CDR3aa: CASSYGFGQLYGYTF
abundance: .; j_gene: TRBJ1-3; v_gene: TRBV2; d_gene: .; CDR3nt: TGTGCCAGCACCGGGACATGGTATGGAAACACCATATATTTT; CDR3aa: CASTGTWYGNTIYF
abundance: .; j_gene: TRBJ2-5; v_gene: TRBV18; d_gene: TRBD2; CDR3nt: TGTGCCAGCTCACCAAGGGTCTCAACGGGAGGGTTAGAGACCCAGTACTTC; CDR3aa: CASSPRVSTGGLETQYF
abundance: .; j_gene: TRBJ1-4; v_gene: TRBV15; d_gene: .; CDR3nt: TGTGCCACCAGCAGGTCCATGCGGGCCACAACTAATGAAAAACTGTTTTTT; CDR3aa: CATSRSMRATTNEKLFF
abundance: .; j_gene: TRBJ2-1; v_gene: TRBV29-1; d_gene: TRBD2; CDR3nt: TGCAGTAGCGGGGGGTGGAATGAGCAGTTCTTC; CDR3aa: CSSGGWNEQFF
abundance: .; j_gene: TRBJ1-1; v_gene: TRBV5-1; d_gene: TRBD1; CDR3nt: TGCGCCAGCAGCTTGACAGGACAGGGGGAGACTGAAGCTTTCTTT; CDR3aa: CASSLTGQGETEAFF
abundance: once; j_gene: TRBJ2-1; v_gene: TRBV11-3; d_gene: TRBD2; CDR3nt: TGTGCCAGCAGCTTAGTTTCGGGACTAGCCTCCAATGAGCAGTTCTTC; CDR3aa: CASSLVSGLASNEQFF
abundance: .; j_gene: TRBJ1-5; v_gene: TRBV2; d_gene: .; CDR3nt: TGTGCCAGCATCCCAGGTAGCAATCAGCCCCAGCATTTT; CDR3aa: CASIPGSNQPQHF
abundance: .; j_gene: TRBJ2-2; v_gene: TRBV30; d_gene: TRBD1; CDR3nt: TGTGCCTGGAGTGTATTAGTCCGGGACAGGGGGGACGGGGAGCTGTTTTTT; CDR3aa: CAWSVLVRDRGDGELFF
abundance: .; j_gene: TRBJ2-2; v_gene: TRBV7-6; d_gene: TRBD2; CDR3nt: TGTGCCAGCAGCTTAGAGCAGCGGGGGAACACCGGGGAGCTGTTTTTT; CDR3aa: CASSLEQRGNTGELFF
abundance: .; j_gene: TRBJ2-3; v_gene: TRBV15; d_gene: .; CDR3nt: TGTGCCACCAGCAGAGAGGAGATAAGGCAGTATTTT; CDR3aa: CATSREEIRQYF
abundance: .; j_gene: TRBJ2-1; v_gene: TRBV10-2; d_gene: TRBD2; CDR3nt: TGCGCCAGCAGTGAGTCGCAGGGGACTAGCGGGAGCTCCTACAATGAGCAGTTCTTC; CDR3aa: CASSESQGTSGSSYNEQFF
abundance: many; j_gene: TRBJ1-5; v_gene: TRBV19; d_gene: .; CDR3nt: TGTGCCAGTAGTATCAGAAATCAGCCCCAGCATTTT; CDR3aa: CASSIRNQPQHF
abundance: .; j_gene: TRBJ2-7; v_gene: TRBV28; d_gene: TRBD2; CDR3nt: TGTGCCAGCAGTTTAGGCGGGAGCTCCTACGAGCAGTACTTC; CDR3aa: CASSLGGSSYEQYF
abundance: .; j_gene: TRBJ2-1; v_gene: TRBV5-5; d_gene: .; CDR3nt: TGTGCCAGCAGCTTGGAAAGCATCTACAATGAGCAGTTCTTC; CDR3aa: CASSLESIYNEQFF